The 14 T cell receptor beta chains listed next were all sequenced from one sample in a study of T-cell reconstitution after alpha-beta-depleted transplantation in children. Preparing the TCRbeta library involved the use of unique molecular identifiers. TCRdb reanalysed the PCR reads using MiXCR and keeps one entry per CDR3 protein. The sample contains approximately 190,000 distinct CDR3 sequences, roughly 8.3% of which appear only once. The sequencing here drew on PBMCs, mostly from graft donor cells, taken 360 days after TCRalphabeta/CD19-depleted stem cell transplant. Every receptor here comes from a male patient between 2 and 10 years old who had a stem cell transplant for acute myeloid leukemia, so the T cells may come from the graft donor.

This clonotype was seen a handful of times. The gene calls are TRBV7-8 and TRBJ1-1; 8 bases fit TRBD1. Germline-derived CDR1 and CDR2 are SGHVS and FQNEAQ. This CDR3 is built from 17 residues. V lost 2 bases to trimming and J lost 3 bases; unmatched junction nucleotides: 11. CDR3 nucleotide sequence: TGTGCCAGCAGCTTAAAGAGGCAGGGGGCTTTTCACACTGAAGCTTTCTTT. Its translation: CASSLKRQGAFHTEAFF.

This clonotype occurred a few times. The chain carries TRBV4-3 and TRBJ2-7; D unresolved. Germline CDR1 LGHNA, CDR2 YSLEER. The V and J ends lost 4 bases and 0 bases respectively, with 13 bases between them. The CDR3 is 15 amino acids. CDR3 residues: CASSPTVTYSYEQYF. CDR3 nucleotides: TGCGCCAGCAGCCCGACGGTAACTTACTCCTACGAGCAGTACTTC.

This clonotype was seen repeatedly, ten times or more. This sequence joins TRBV20-1 and TRBJ2-7; 9 nucleotides match TRBD2. The V gene end was trimmed by 5 bases and the J gene end by 3 bases; junction bases not matched to a gene: 5. This CDR3 spans 13 amino acids. Germline V gives CDR1 DFQATT, CDR2 SNEGSKA (reference sequence). DNA of the CDR3: TGCAGTGCTCCCGCGACTAGCGGCTACGAGCAGTACTTC. This sequence encodes CSAPATSGYEQYF.

This sequence joins TRBV12-3 or TRBV12-4 and TRBJ1-2; D perhaps matches TRBD1 (6 bases). The CDR3 spans 14 residues. V gave up 3 bases and J gave up 7 bases, with 15 bases separating them. In nucleotides, the CDR3 is TGTGCCAGCAGTTTGCGCAGGGGTGTCTCTGGCTACACCTTC. Amino acid sequence: CASSLRRGVSGYTF.

The CDR3 DNA follows: TGCAGTGCTAGCGGGAGGGCCGCCTACAATGAGCAGTTCTTC. It translates to CSASGRAAYNEQFF. The chain uses TRBV20-1 and TRBJ2-1, with TRBD2 matching 8 bases. In germline, CDR1 is DFQATT, CDR2 SNEGSKA (reference sequence). Trimming at V came to 3 bases and at J to 2 bases, leaving 3 bases not matched to a gene. CDR3 size: 14 residues.

This clonotype has a handful of counts. The chain couples TRBV12-3 or TRBV12-4 to TRBJ2-2; D is tentatively TRBD1 or TRBD2 (5 bases each). The length of the CDR3 is 15 residues. V was pared by 6 bases and J by 5 bases, with 16 bases between. The CDR3 reads CASSSDGAITGELFF. CDR3 nucleotides: TGTGCCAGCAGCTCCGACGGGGCGATTACCGGGGAGCTGTTTTTT.

This clonotype has a count of ten or more. The chain links TRBV20-1 to TRBJ2-3, with D perhaps matching TRBD2 (6 bases). CDR1 and CDR2 (germline): DFQATT, SNEGSKA (reference sequence). The CDR3 totals 16 residues. V was clipped by 1 base and J by 4 bases, with 18 bases between them. The DNA for the CDR3 is TGCAGTGCTAGAGTTTTAGGCCTACTAGCCGCAGATACGCAGTATTTT. Its protein is CSARVLGLLAADTQYF.

This clonotype was seen many times. The chain links TRBV10-2 to TRBJ2-3; D is unresolved. Germline CDR1 reads WSHSY; CDR2 reads SAAADI. V was pared by 4 bases and J by 0 bases, with 8 bases between. The CDR3 has 14 amino acids. CDR3 sequence (DNA): TGCGCCAGCAGTGGGACCGACAGCACAGATACGCAGTATTTT. This encodes CASSGTDSTDTQYF.

This clonotype has at least ten counts. J is TRBJ2-2 and V is TRBV20-1; TRBD2 aligns across 15 bases. CDR1 and CDR2 (germline): DFQATT, SNEGSKA (reference sequence). With 1 base clipped from V and 0 bases from J, the junction kept 3 bases outside the gene matches. The CDR3 consists of 18 residues. In nucleotides, the CDR3 is TGCAGTGCTAGAGCCGGGACTAGCGGGGGGACGAACACCGGGGAGCTGTTTTTT. It is translated as CSARAGTSGGTNTGELFF.

This clonotype was observed a handful of times. This rearrangement joins TRBV20-1 to TRBJ2-2; 13 nucleotides match TRBD2. Trimming at V came to 4 bases and at J to 0 bases, leaving 14 bases not matched to a gene. This CDR3 spans 20 amino acids. CDR1 is DFQATT and CDR2 is SNEGSKA in the germline V gene (reference sequence). In nucleotides, the CDR3 is TGCAGTGCTAAACGGGGACTAGCGGGGAACTGGTTCGCGAACACCGGGGAGCTGTTTTTT. Amino acid sequence: CSAKRGLAGNWFANTGELFF.

The J gene is TRBJ2-7, the V gene TRBV2; D is tentatively TRBD1 or TRBD2 (6 bases each). There are 16 residues in the CDR3. CDR1 SNHLY and CDR2 FYNNEI come from the germline V gene. With 6 bases removed from V and 0 bases from J, the gap between germline ends came to 18 bases. The CDR3 DNA sequence: TGTGCCAGCAGGAAGGAGGGGGGAATGAGCTCCTACGAGCAGTACGTC. Its protein is CASRKEGGMSSYEQYV.

This clonotype showed up many times. The chain recombines TRBV29-1 with TRBJ2-7; 7 bases agree with TRBD1. After removal of 7 bases from V and 3 bases from J, the junction contained 9 bases not matched to a gene. The CDR3 is 13 residues long. Germline lookup yields CDR1 SQVTM and CDR2 ANQGSEA. The CDR3 spells CSGRETGNYEQYF. The CDR3 bases are TGCAGCGGTCGAGAGACAGGGAACTACGAGCAGTACTTC.

In its sample, this clonotype was seen a few times. V is TRBV29-1 and J is TRBJ1-2; 8 positions agree with TRBD1. V lost 5 bases to trimming and J lost 7 bases; unmatched junction nucleotides: 3. From germline, CDR1 is SQVTM and CDR2 ANQGSEA. The CDR3 has 11 amino acids. Here the CDR3 DNA reads TGCAGCGTTAACAGGGGGGGTGGCTACACCTTC. Its translation is CSVNRGGGYTF.

This clonotype turned up a few times. The rearrangement joins TRBV18 to TRBJ1-4; possibly TRBD1 for D (6 bases). Germline V gene data show CDR1 as KGHSH and CDR2 as LQKENI. V lost 5 bases to trimming and J lost 7 bases, with 14 bases between them. The CDR3 sequence is 14 residues long. The CDR3 DNA reads TGTGCCAGCTCAGGACAGCTGGCAGTTGAAAAACTGTTTTTT. Amino acids: CASSGQLAVEKLFF.